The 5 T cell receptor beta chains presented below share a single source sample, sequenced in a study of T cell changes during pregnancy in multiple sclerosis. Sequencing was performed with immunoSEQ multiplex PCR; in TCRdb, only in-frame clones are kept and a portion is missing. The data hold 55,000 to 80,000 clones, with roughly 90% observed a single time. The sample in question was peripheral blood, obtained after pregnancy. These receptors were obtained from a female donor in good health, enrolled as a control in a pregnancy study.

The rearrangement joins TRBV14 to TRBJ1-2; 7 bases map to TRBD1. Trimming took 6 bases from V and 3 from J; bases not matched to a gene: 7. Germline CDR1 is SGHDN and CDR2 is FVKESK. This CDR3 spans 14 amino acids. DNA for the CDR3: TGTGCCAGCAGTCGAGACAGGGTGGACTATGGCTACACCTTC. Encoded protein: CASSRDRVDYGYTF.

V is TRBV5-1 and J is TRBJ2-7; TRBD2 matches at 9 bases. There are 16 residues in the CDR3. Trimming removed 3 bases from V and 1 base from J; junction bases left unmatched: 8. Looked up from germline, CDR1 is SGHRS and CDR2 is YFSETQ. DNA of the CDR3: TGCGCCAGCAGCTCGGATAGCGGGGGAACATCCTACGAGCAGTACTTC. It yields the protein CASSSDSGGTSYEQYF.

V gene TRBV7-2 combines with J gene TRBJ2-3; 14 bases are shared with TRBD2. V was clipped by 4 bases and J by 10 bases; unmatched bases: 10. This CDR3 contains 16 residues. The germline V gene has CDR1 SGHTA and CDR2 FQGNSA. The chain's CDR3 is CASSSPGTSGSGAQYF. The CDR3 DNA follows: TGTGCCAGCAGCTCGCCCGGGACTAGCGGGAGTGGGGCGCAGTATTTT.

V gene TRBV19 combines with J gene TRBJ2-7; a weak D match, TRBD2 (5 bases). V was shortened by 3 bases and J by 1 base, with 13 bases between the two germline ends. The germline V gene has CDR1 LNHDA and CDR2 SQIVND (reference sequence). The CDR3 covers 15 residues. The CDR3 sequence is CASSMGAYQSYEQYF. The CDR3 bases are TGTGCCAGTAGTATGGGAGCCTACCAGTCCTACGAGCAGTACTTC.

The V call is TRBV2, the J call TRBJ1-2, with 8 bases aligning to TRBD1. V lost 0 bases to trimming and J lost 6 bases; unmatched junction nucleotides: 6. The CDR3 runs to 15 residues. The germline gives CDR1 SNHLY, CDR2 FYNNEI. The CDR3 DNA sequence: TGTGCCAGCAGTGAAGCAGGACAGGGTTGGCATGGCTACACCTTC. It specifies CASSEAGQGWHGYTF.